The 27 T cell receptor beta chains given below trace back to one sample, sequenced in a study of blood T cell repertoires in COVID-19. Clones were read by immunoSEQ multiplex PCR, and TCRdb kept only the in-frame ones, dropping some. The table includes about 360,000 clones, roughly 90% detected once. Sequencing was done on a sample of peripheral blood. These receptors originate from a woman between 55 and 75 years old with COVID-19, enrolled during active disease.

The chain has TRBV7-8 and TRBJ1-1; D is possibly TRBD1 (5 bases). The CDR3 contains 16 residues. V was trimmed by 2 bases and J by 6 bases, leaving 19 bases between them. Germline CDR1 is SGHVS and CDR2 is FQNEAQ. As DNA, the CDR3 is TGTGCCAGCAGCTTATACGGACAACTTTCCTCCCCTGAAGCTTTCTTT. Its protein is CASSLYGQLSSPEAFF.

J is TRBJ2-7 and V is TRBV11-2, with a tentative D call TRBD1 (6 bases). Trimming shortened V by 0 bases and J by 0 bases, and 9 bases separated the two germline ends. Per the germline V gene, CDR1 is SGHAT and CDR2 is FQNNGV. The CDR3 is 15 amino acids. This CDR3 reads CASSLDRGNSYEQYF. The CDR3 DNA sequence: TGTGCCAGCAGCTTAGACAGGGGCAACTCCTACGAGCAGTACTTC.

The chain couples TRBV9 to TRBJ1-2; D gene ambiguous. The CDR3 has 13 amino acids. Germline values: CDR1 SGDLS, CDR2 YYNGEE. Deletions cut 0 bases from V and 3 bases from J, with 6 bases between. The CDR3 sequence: CASSVASDYGYTF. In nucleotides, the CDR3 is TGTGCCAGCAGCGTAGCGTCAGACTATGGCTACACCTTC.

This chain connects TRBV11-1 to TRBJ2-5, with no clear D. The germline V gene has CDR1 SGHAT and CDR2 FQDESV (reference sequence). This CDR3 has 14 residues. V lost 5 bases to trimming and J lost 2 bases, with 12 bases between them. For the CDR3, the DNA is TGTGCCAGCAGCACGCAGGCAATACAAGAGACCCAGTACTTC. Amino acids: CASSTQAIQETQYF.

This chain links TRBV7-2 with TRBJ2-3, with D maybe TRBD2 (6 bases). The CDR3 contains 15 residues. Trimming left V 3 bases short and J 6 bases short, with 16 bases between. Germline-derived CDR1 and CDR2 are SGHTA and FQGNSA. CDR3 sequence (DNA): TGTGCCAGCAGCTTTGGGGCTAGCGTAACGGATACGCAGTATTTT. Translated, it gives CASSFGASVTDTQYF.

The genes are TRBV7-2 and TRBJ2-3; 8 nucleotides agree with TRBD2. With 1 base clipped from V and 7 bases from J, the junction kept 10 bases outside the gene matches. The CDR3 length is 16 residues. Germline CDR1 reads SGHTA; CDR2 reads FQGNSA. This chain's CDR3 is CASSLGSGDFLYTQYF. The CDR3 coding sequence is TGTGCCAGCAGCTTAGGTAGCGGGGATTTTCTTTATACGCAGTATTTT. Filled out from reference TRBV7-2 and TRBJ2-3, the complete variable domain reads GAGVSQSPSNKVTEKGKDVELRCDPISGHTALYWYRQSLGQGLEFLIYFQGNSAPDKSGLPSDRFSAERTGGSVSTLTIQRTQQEDSAVYLCASSLGSGDFLYTQYFGPGTRLTVL.

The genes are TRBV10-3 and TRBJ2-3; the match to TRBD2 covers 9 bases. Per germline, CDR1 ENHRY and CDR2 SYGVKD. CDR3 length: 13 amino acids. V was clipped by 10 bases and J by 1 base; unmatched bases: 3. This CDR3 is CASSSGGTDTQYF. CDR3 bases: TGTGCCAGCTCTAGCGGGGGCACAGATACGCAGTATTTT.

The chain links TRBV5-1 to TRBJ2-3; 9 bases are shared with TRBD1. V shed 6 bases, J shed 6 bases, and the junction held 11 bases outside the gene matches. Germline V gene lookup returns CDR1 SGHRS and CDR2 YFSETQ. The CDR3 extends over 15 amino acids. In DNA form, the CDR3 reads TGCGCCAGCACCTCGCGCTGGGACAGGGTGGATACGCAGTATTTT. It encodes CASTSRWDRVDTQYF. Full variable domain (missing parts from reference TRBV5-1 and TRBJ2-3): KAGVTQTPRYLIKTRGQQVTLSCSPISGHRSVSWYQQTPGQGLQFLFEYFSETQRNKGNFPGRFSGRQFSNSRSEMNVSTLELGDSALYLCASTSRWDRVDTQYFGPGTRLTVL.

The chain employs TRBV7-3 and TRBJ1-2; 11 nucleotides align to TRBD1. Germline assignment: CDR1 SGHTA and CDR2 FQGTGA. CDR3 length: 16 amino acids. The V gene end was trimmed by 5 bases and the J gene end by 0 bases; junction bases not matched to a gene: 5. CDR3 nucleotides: TGTGCCAGCAGCCTTGGACAGGGGGCTTCTAACTATGGCTACACCTTC. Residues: CASSLGQGASNYGYTF.

The CDR3 region has the DNA TGTGCAAGCGTACACGGGGGGACCAACTATGGCTACACCTTC. This encodes CASVHGGTNYGYTF. The rearrangement uses TRBV7-9 and TRBJ1-2; D is possibly TRBD1 (5 bases). CDR1 is SEHNR, CDR2 FQNEAQ, per germline (reference sequence). This CDR3 is built from 14 residues.

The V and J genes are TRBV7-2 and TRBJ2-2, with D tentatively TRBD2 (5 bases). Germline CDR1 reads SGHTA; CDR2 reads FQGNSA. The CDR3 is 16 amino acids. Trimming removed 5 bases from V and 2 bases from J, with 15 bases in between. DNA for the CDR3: TGTGCCAGCAGCCCCTTAGCGCTTGGTAACACCGGGGAGCTGTTTTTT. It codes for CASSPLALGNTGELFF.

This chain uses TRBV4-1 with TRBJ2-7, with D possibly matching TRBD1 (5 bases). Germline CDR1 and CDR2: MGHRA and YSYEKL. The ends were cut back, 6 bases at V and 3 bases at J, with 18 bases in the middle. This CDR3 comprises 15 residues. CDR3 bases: TGCGCCAGCAGTTACGGAGCAGGGTCCTTCTACGAGCAGTACTTC. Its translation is CASSYGAGSFYEQYF.

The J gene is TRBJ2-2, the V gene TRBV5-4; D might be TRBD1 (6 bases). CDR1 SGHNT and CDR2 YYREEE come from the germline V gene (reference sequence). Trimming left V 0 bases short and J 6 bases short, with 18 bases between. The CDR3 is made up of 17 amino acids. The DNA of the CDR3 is TGTGCCAGCAGCTTGGAACAAGGGGGTATTGGCGCCGGGGAGCTGTTTTTT. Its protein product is CASSLEQGGIGAGELFF. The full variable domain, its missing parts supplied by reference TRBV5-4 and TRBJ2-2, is ETGVTQSPTHLIKTRGQQVTLRCSSQSGHNTVSWYQQALGQGPQFIFQYYREEENGRGNFPPRFSGLQFPNYSSELNVNALELDDSALYLCASSLEQGGIGAGELFFGEGSRLTVL.

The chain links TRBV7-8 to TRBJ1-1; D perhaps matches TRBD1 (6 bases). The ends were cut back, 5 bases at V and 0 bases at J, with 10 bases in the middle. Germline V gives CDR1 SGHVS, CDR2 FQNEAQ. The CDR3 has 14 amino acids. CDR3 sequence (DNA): TGTGCCAGCAGCCCCGGACAGTTGAACACTGAAGCTTTCTTT. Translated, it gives CASSPGQLNTEAFF. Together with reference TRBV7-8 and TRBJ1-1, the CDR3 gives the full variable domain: GAGVSQSPRYKVAKRGQDVALRCDPISGHVSLFWYQQALGQGPEFLTYFQNEAQLDKSGLPSDRFFAERPEGSVSTLKIQRTQQEDSAVYLCASSPGQLNTEAFFGQGTRLTVV.

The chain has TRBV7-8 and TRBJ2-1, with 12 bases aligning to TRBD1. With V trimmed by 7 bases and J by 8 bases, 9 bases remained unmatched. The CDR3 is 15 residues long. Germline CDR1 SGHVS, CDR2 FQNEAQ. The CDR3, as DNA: TGTGCCAGCACCGAAGGGACAGGGGGCTGGGATGAGCAGTTCTTC. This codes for CASTEGTGGWDEQFF. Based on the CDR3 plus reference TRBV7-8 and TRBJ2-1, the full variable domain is GAGVSQSPRYKVAKRGQDVALRCDPISGHVSLFWYQQALGQGPEFLTYFQNEAQLDKSGLPSDRFFAERPEGSVSTLKIQRTQQEDSAVYLCASTEGTGGWDEQFFGPGTRLTVL.

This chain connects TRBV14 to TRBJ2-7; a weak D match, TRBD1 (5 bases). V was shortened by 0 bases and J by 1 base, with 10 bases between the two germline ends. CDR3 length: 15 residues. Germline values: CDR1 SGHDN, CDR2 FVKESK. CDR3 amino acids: CASSQDAGISYEQYF. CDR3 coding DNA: TGTGCCAGCAGCCAAGATGCAGGGATATCCTACGAGCAGTACTTC.

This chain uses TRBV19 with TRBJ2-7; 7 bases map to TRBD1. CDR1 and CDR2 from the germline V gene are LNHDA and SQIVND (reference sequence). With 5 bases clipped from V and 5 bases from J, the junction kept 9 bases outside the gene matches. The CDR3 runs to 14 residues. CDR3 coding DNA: TGTGCCAGTAGTCGCCGACAGGGCTCGGACGAGCAGTACTTC. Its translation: CASSRRQGSDEQYF. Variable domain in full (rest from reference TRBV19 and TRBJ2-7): DGGITQSPKYLFRKEGQNVTLSCEQNLNHDAMYWYRQDPGQGLRLIYYSQIVNDFQKGDIAEGYSVSREKKESFPLTVTSAQKNPTAFYLCASSRRQGSDEQYFGPGTRLTVT.

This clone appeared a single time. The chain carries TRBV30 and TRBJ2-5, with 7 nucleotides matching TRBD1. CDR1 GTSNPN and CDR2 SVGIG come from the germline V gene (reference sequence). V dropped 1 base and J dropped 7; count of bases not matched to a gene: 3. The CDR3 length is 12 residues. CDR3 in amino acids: CAWSGQGWTQYF. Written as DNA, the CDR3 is TGTGCCTGGAGTGGACAGGGATGGACCCAGTACTTC. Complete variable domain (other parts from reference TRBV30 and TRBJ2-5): SQTIHQWPATLVQPVGSPLSLECTVEGTSNPNLYWYRQAAGRGLQLLFYSVGIGQISSEVPQNLSASRPQDRQFILSSKKLLLSDSGFYLCAWSGQGWTQYFGPGTRLLVL.

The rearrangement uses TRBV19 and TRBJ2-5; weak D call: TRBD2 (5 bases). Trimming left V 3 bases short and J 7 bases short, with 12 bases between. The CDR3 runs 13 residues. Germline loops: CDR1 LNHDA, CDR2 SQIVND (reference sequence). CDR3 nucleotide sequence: TGTGCCAGTAGTATCCCGGGGTGGAGGACCCAGTACTTC. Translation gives CASSIPGWRTQYF.

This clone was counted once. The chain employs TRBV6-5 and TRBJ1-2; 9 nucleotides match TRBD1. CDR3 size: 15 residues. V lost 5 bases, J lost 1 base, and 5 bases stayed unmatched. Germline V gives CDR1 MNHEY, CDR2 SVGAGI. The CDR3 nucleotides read TGTGCCAGCAGTCCCGGACAGGGGATTAACTATGGCTACACCTTC. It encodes CASSPGQGINYGYTF.

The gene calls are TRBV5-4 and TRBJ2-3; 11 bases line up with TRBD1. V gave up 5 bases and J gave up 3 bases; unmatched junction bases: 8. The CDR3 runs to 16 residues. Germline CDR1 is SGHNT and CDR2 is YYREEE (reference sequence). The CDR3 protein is CASRWGQGVATDTQYF. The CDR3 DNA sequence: TGTGCCAGCAGATGGGGACAGGGGGTAGCGACAGATACGCAGTATTTT.

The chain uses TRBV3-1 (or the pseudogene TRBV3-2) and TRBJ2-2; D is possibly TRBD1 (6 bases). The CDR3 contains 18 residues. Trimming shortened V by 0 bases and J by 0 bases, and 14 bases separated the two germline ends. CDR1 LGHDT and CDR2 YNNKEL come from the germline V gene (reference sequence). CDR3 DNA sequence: TGTGCCAGCAGCCAAGAAGGGTTGACAGGACCGAACACCGGGGAGCTGTTTTTT. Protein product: CASSQEGLTGPNTGELFF.

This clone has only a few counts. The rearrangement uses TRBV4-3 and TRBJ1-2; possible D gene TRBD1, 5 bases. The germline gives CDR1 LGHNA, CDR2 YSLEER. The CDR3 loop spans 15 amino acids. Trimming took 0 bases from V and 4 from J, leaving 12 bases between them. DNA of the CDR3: TGCGCCAGCAGCCAAGATCTAGGGGTGGGCTATGGCTACACCTTC. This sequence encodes CASSQDLGVGYGYTF.

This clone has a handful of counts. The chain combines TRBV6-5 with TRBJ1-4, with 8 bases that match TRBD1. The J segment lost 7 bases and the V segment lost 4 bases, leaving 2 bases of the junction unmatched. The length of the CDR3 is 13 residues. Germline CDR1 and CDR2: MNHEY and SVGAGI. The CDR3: CASSSGQGEKLFF. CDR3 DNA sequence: TGTGCCAGCAGTTCCGGACAGGGTGAAAAACTGTTTTTT.

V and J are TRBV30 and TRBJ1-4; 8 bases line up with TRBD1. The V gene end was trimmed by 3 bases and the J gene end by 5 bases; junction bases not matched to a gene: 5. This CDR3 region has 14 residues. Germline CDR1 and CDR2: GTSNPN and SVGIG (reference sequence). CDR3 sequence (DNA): TGTGCCTGGAGCGGACAGGGTCAGAATGAAAAACTGTTTTTT. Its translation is CAWSGQGQNEKLFF.

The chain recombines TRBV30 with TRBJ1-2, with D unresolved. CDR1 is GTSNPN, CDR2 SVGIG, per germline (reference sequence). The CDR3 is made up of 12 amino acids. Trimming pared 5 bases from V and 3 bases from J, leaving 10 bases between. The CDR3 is CAWARLYYGYTF. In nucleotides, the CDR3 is TGTGCCTGGGCCCGGTTATACTATGGCTACACCTTC.

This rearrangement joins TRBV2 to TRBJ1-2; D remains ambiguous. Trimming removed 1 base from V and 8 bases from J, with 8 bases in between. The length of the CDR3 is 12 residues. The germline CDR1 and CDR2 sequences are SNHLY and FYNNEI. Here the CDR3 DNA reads TGTGCCAGCAGTGAAGGGTATAGAGGCTACACCTTC. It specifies CASSEGYRGYTF.